Listed here are 26 T cell receptor beta chains from one sample, sequenced in a study of blood T cell repertoires in COVID-19 (dated by TCRdb to the early 2020s). Library preparation used the immunoSEQ multiplex PCR assay. TCRdb limited this immuneACCESS table to in-frame rearrangements with V and J called. A share of clones is missing; checked studies link under half to unresolved V genes, and the rest is unexplained. Across this sample there are 120,000 to 150,000 clones, with more than 80% seen only once. The ten most abundant clones make up 5% to 7.5% of the sample. What was sequenced was peripheral blood. The receptors stem from a human donor in a cohort sampled during active COVID-19.

The rearrangement uses TRBV5-6 and TRBJ1-1; 7 bases line up with TRBD1. The CDR3 totals 15 residues. J lost 3 bases, V lost 5 bases, and 10 bases had no gene match. Looked up from germline, CDR1 is SGHDT and CDR2 is YYEEEE. DNA for the CDR3: TGTGCCAGCAGTCCGTTACAGGGGAGGTACACTGAAGCTTTCTTT. This translates into CASSPLQGRYTEAFF.

The chain uses TRBV25-1 and TRBJ2-5; 7 bases map to TRBD2. The CDR3 is made up of 15 amino acids. V shed 1 base, J shed 2 bases, and the junction held 4 bases outside the gene matches. The germline V gene has CDR1 MGHDK and CDR2 SYGVNS. The CDR3 nucleotides read TGTGCCAGCAGTGAATCTAGGACTAGTCAAGAGACCCAGTACTTC. This translates into CASSESRTSQETQYF.

V and J are TRBV5-6 and TRBJ1-3; 8 nucleotides align to TRBD1. Germline CDR1 reads SGHDT; CDR2 reads YYEEEE. This CDR3 has 13 amino acids. V gave up 1 base and J gave up 7 bases; unmatched junction bases: 1. Here the CDR3 reads CASSLQGANTIYF. For the CDR3, the DNA is TGTGCCAGCAGCTTGCAGGGGGCTAACACCATATATTTT. The entire variable domain, with the rest obtained from reference TRBV5-6 and TRBJ1-3, is as follows: DAGVTQSPTHLIKTRGQQVTLRCSPKSGHDTVSWYQQALGQGPQFIFQYYEEEERQRGNFPDRFSGHQFPNYSSELNVNALLLGDSALYLCASSLQGANTIYFGEGSWLTVV.

The chain employs TRBV7-8 and TRBJ1-2; D possibly corresponds to TRBD1 (6 bases). The germline CDR1 and CDR2 sequences are SGHVS and FQNEAQ. The CDR3 totals 15 residues. V was clipped by 0 bases and J by 8 bases, with 16 bases between them. This CDR3 reads CASSLAGTLGDGYTF. The CDR3 region has the DNA TGTGCCAGCAGCTTAGCCGGGACATTAGGAGACGGCTACACCTTC.

This chain joins TRBV5-8 and TRBJ1-5, with D possibly being TRBD1 (5 bases). Trimming took 0 bases from V and 3 from J, leaving 13 bases between them. This CDR3 has 16 residues. Germline CDR1 reads SGHTS; CDR2 reads YDEGEE. The CDR3: CASSLVPDSFNQPQHF. CDR3 in DNA: TGTGCCAGCAGCTTGGTACCCGACAGTTTCAATCAGCCCCAGCATTTT.

V and J are TRBV4-2 and TRBJ1-2, with D possibly being TRBD1 (5 bases). Trimming removed 3 bases from V and 2 bases from J, with 10 bases in between. The CDR3 sequence is 14 residues long. CDR1 is LGHNA, CDR2 YNFKEQ, per germline. DNA of the CDR3: TGTGCCAGCAGCCAGGACATCGGAAACTATGGCTACACCTTC. Encoded protein: CASSQDIGNYGYTF.

V is TRBV2 and J is TRBJ1-2, with D hard to call. The CDR3 has 12 amino acids. V shed 5 bases and J shed 2 bases, with 6 bases lying between them. Germline loops: CDR1 SNHLY, CDR2 FYNNEI. The DNA for the CDR3 is TGTGCCAGCAGTCAGGCCAACTATGGCTACACCTTC. It encodes CASSQANYGYTF. The whole variable domain, remainder taken from reference TRBV2 and TRBJ1-2, is EPEVTQTPSHQVTQMGQEVILRCVPISNHLYFYWYRQILGQKVEFLVSFYNNEISEKSEIFDDQFSVERPDGSNFTLKIRSTKLEDSAMYFCASSQANYGYTFGSGTRLTVV.

The chain uses TRBV12-3 or TRBV12-4 and TRBJ1-6; possibly TRBD1 for D (5 bases). This CDR3 has 13 amino acids. Trimming took off 8 bases at V and 10 bases at J, with 15 bases between the two ends. The CDR3 coding sequence is TGTGCCAGCCATCCGGCCGGGGGGTCACCCCTCCACTTT. Amino acid sequence: CASHPAGGSPLHF.

V usage is TRBV6-2 or TRBV6-3 and J usage is TRBJ1-5; no firm D call. Germline CDR1 is MNHEY and CDR2 is SVGEGT. The CDR3 contains 20 residues. V dropped 2 bases and J dropped 0 bases, with 23 bases sitting between them. The CDR3 bases are TGTGCCAGCAGTTACACTCTTGGAGGACTCCGAGGAGATAGCAATCAGCCCCAGCATTTT. Translating gives CASSYTLGGLRGDSNQPQHF.

The chain combines TRBV4-2 with TRBJ1-5; TRBD1 agrees at 7 bases. With 4 bases clipped from V and 1 base from J, the junction kept 4 bases outside the gene matches. CDR3 size: 15 residues. Germline V lookup: CDR1 LGHNA, CDR2 YNFKEQ. In DNA form, the CDR3 reads TGTGCCAGCAGCCTCCGACAGGGAAGCAATCAGCCCCAGCATTTT. Its translation: CASSLRQGSNQPQHF.

DNA of the CDR3: TGCGCCAGCACGGCGGCAGTCGACACTGAAGCTTTCTTT. It yields the protein CASTAAVDTEAFF. The J gene is TRBJ1-1, the V gene TRBV5-1; D uncertain. This CDR3 has 13 residues. The germline V gene has CDR1 SGHRS and CDR2 YFSETQ. Trimming removed 6 bases at V and 3 bases at J, with 12 bases between.

This chain connects TRBV7-3 to TRBJ2-1, with no clear D. Per germline, CDR1 SGHTA and CDR2 FQGTGA. V lost 5 bases to trimming and J lost 8 bases, with 22 bases between them. CDR3 length: 16 residues. DNA of the CDR3: TGTGCCAGCAGCCCCGTAGTTGCATCCACTGTCGATGAGCAGTTCTTC. It is translated as CASSPVVASTVDEQFF.

The rearrangement joins TRBV12-3 or TRBV12-4 to TRBJ2-7; maybe TRBD1 (5 bases). With 6 bases removed from V and 5 bases from J, the gap between germline ends came to 14 bases. The CDR3 loop spans 13 amino acids. CDR3 sequence reads: CASRRQPENEQYF. CDR3 DNA sequence: TGTGCCAGCAGGAGACAGCCTGAGAACGAGCAGTACTTC.

The CDR3 sequence is CATSDLAGGLGNEQFF. The DNA for the CDR3 is TGTGCCACCAGTGATTTAGCGGGGGGCCTGGGGAATGAGCAGTTCTTC. This chain links TRBV24-1 with TRBJ2-1; 9 bases map to TRBD2. Germline values: CDR1 KGHDR, CDR2 SFDVKD. The CDR3 runs 16 residues. J gave up 7 bases and V 1 base, and 7 bases lay outside the gene matches.

The rearrangement uses TRBV5-1 and TRBJ1-3, with 9 bases aligning to TRBD1. The trim removed 4 bases at V and 0 bases at J, leaving 5 bases unmatched. The CDR3 is 16 amino acids. CDR1 and CDR2 from the germline V gene are SGHRS and YFSETQ. Here the CDR3 reads CASSIGTGSSGNTIYF. CDR3 bases: TGCGCCAGCAGCATAGGGACAGGGAGCTCTGGAAACACCATATATTTT.

This rearrangement joins TRBV11-2 to TRBJ2-3; TRBD2 is a possible D gene (5 bases). Looked up from germline, CDR1 is SGHAT and CDR2 is FQNNGV. The V end was cut by 5 bases, the J end by 0 bases, with 15 bases between. The CDR3 runs 16 residues. The DNA of the CDR3 is TGTGCCAGCAGCCTTTTGGGTGGGAGTAGCACAGATACGCAGTATTTT. Its translation: CASSLLGGSSTDTQYF.

The V gene is TRBV9, the J gene TRBJ1-4, with D possibly matching TRBD1 (5 bases). Germline loops: CDR1 SGDLS, CDR2 YYNGEE. Trimming took 1 base from V and 8 from J, leaving 18 bases between them. This CDR3 is 16 amino acids long. The CDR3 region is CASSVSPGGQSEKLFF. The CDR3 DNA is TGTGCCAGCAGCGTATCACCGGGGGGTCAGTCCGAAAAACTGTTTTTT. Full variable domain (remainder filled in from reference TRBV9 and TRBJ1-4): DSGVTQTPKHLITATGQRVTLRCSPRSGDLSVYWYQQSLDQGLQFLIQYYNGEERAKGNILERFSAQQFPDLHSELNLSSLELGDSALYFCASSVSPGGQSEKLFFGSGTQLSVL.

The chain uses TRBV9 and TRBJ2-7; 13 bases line up with TRBD2. Trimming cost V 3 bases and J 4 bases; bases outside gene matches: 1. This CDR3 comprises 14 residues. CDR1 SGDLS and CDR2 YYNGEE come from the germline V gene. The CDR3 loop reads CASSEGLAGYEQYF. CDR3 bases: TGTGCCAGCAGCGAGGGACTAGCGGGATACGAGCAGTACTTC.

This chain links TRBV5-4 with TRBJ2-5; 8 bases match TRBD2. CDR3 length: 12 amino acids. The V and J ends lost 0 bases and 13 bases, in that order; junction bases with no gene match: 5. Germline V CDR1 and CDR2: SGHNT, YYREEE (reference sequence). The CDR3 region is CASSLESGGGYF. CDR3 nucleotide sequence: TGTGCCAGCAGCTTGGAGAGCGGGGGAGGGTACTTC.

V and J are TRBV7-2 and TRBJ2-7; 13 bases agree with TRBD2. Germline CDR1 reads SGHTA; CDR2 reads FQGNSA. The CDR3 is made up of 16 amino acids. The trim removed 5 bases at V and 7 bases at J, leaving 11 bases unmatched. The CDR3 nucleotides read TGTGCCAGCAGCATCGGACTAGCGGGGGCCGGATGGGAGCAGTACTTC. This sequence encodes CASSIGLAGAGWEQYF.

The DNA for the CDR3 is TGTGCCAGCAGTCCCTCACTGTCCGACACTTACGAGCAGTACTTC. This translates into CASSPSLSDTYEQYF. This chain links TRBV6-2 or TRBV6-3 with TRBJ2-7; D is ambiguous. The V and J ends lost 5 bases and 4 bases respectively, with 18 bases between them. The CDR3 consists of 15 residues. CDR1 is MNHEY and CDR2 is SVGEGT in the germline V gene.

The V gene is TRBV5-6, the J gene TRBJ1-3, with D uncertain. The CDR3 is 15 amino acids. Germline V gene lookup returns CDR1 SGHDT and CDR2 YYEEEE. Trimming removed 4 bases at V and 0 bases at J, with 11 bases between. The DNA of the CDR3 is TGTGCCAGCAGCGCGACGCCTAGCTCTGGAAACACCATATATTTT. This codes for CASSATPSSGNTIYF. Supplemented by reference TRBV5-6 and TRBJ1-3, the full variable domain reads DAGVTQSPTHLIKTRGQQVTLRCSPKSGHDTVSWYQQALGQGPQFIFQYYEEEERQRGNFPDRFSGHQFPNYSSELNVNALLLGDSALYLCASSATPSSGNTIYFGEGSWLTVV.

V usage is TRBV5-1 and J usage is TRBJ2-1; TRBD1 aligns across 9 bases. The CDR3 has 15 amino acids. After removal of 7 bases from V and 8 bases from J, the junction contained 13 bases not matched to a gene. CDR1 is SGHRS and CDR2 is YFSETQ in the germline V gene. The CDR3: CASCDNRGRSDEQFF. CDR3 coding DNA: TGCGCCAGCTGCGATAACAGGGGGCGTAGCGATGAGCAGTTCTTC. The full variable domain, in which reference TRBV5-1 and TRBJ2-1 provide the parts outside the CDR3, is KAGVTQTPRYLIKTRGQQVTLSCSPISGHRSVSWYQQTPGQGLQFLFEYFSETQRNKGNFPGRFSGRQFSNSRSEMNVSTLELGDSALYLCASCDNRGRSDEQFFGPGTRLTVL.

This clone was seen just once. V and J are TRBV6-5 and TRBJ2-7, with TRBD2 matching 7 bases. The germline gives CDR1 MNHEY, CDR2 SVGAGI. The CDR3 covers 12 residues. J lost 2 bases, V lost 10 bases, and 5 bases had no gene match. The CDR3 here is CAMSGTTYEQYF. DNA for the CDR3: TGTGCCATGAGCGGGACGACCTACGAGCAGTACTTC.

The rearrangement links TRBV28 to TRBJ2-7; 8 nucleotides agree with TRBD1. Germline values: CDR1 MDHEN, CDR2 SYDVKM. The CDR3 consists of 14 residues. The trim removed 3 bases at V and 6 bases at J, leaving 7 bases unmatched. CDR3 in DNA: TGTGCCAGCAGTTTTCAGGGGGCTCCTTCCGAGCAGTACTTC. This sequence encodes CASSFQGAPSEQYF.

The chain combines TRBV7-2 with TRBJ2-2; tentative D call: TRBD2 (5 bases). Germline CDR1 SGHTA, CDR2 FQGNSA. Trimming cost V 8 bases and J 6 bases, with 13 bases left between them. The CDR3 has 13 residues. As DNA, the CDR3 is TGTGCCAGCTTGACTGCGGGTGCCGGGGAGCTGTTTTTT. The encoded protein is CASLTAGAGELFF.